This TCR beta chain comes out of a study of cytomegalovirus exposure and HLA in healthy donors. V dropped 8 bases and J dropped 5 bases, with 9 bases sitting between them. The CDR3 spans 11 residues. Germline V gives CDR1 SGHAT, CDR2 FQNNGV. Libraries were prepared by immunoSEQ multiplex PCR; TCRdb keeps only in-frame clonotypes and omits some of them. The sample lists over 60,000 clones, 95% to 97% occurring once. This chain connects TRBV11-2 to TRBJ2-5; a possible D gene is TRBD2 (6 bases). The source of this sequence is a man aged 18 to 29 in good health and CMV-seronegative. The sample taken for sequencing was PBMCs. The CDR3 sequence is CASGGTETQYF. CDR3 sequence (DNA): TGTGCCAGCGGCGGGACGGAGACCCAGTACTTC.